The present T cell receptor beta chain was sequenced within a study of T cells in Graves' hyperthyroidism and ophthalmopathy. Study-wide context: Peripheral blood collection took place at initial diagnosis, before any treatment.

Of note for this clonotype: Its antigen is unidentified.

Amplified regions were TCR beta CDR3 sequences from RNA transcripts. The study used the HTBI primer set for a first-round RT-PCR of the TCR CDR3. MiXCR, applied by TCRdb to the multiplex PCR reads, yields one record per CDR3 protein. The table records about 210,000 distinct CDR3 sequences, 17% of them present only once. Diagnosis rested on symptoms, serum thyroxine and TRAb, thyroid ultrasound, and orbital computed tomography. This CDR3 spans 14 amino acids. V gave up 5 bases and J gave up 4 bases, with 17 bases separating them. CDR1 is DFQATT, CDR2 SNEGSKA, per germline (reference sequence). Study findings and constraints: Ophthalmopathy was predicted by the model a median of 6.5 months ahead of onset. Ophthalmopathy cases were set apart from stable hyperthyroidism by a 13 V-J model.

The clonotype comes from a man aged 45-65 years with Graves' hyperthyroidism. The genes are TRBV20-1 and TRBJ1-2; D uncertain. The material sequenced was blood. CDR3 DNA: TGCAGTGCTCAGATCGCGGTCCTCGTCTATGGCTACACCTTC. It encodes CSAQIAVLVYGYTF.